This TCR beta chain came from a study of sequential checkpoint blockade in melanoma (dated by TCRdb to between 2019 and 2020). Turning to the overall study: Patients were randomized 1:1 to first-line nivolumab followed by ipilimumab (arm A) or ipilimumab followed by nivolumab (arm B). Matched tumor biopsies were taken from roughly 21 patients before treatment and at week 13, after single-agent nivolumab (arm A) or ipilimumab (arm B). Both trial sequences were followed by maintenance nivolumab. The same lesion was the source of around 80% of the matched pre- and post-treatment tumor biopsy pairs. TCRbeta immunosequencing was performed on DNA from roughly 99 pretreatment melanoma tumor samples. Points the paper makes about the study in general: Tumor T-cell fraction and clonality were found to correlate with PD-L1 staining and CD8+ T-cell counts but not with mutational load. Among patients in the nivolumab-first arm (arm A), tumor TIL clonality before treatment was associated with response (P = .04). The model for predicting response that combines TCR metrics with mutation burden needs to be validated in larger, independent patient cohorts. Within-arm analyses of tumor T-cell fraction were limited by small sample sizes and reduced statistical power. Achieving clinical benefit was about 30 times more likely for patients whose tumor T-cell fraction and clonality increased by week 13.

TCRbeta CDR3 regions were immunosequenced from genomic DNA with the immunoSEQ Assay. Prior to high-throughput sequencing, genomic DNA was amplified by bias-controlled multiplex PCR. The original methods were these. To quantify the absolute abundance of each unique TCRbeta CDR3 region, the sequences were collapsed and filtered. Clonality, defined as 1 minus Pielou's evenness, was calculated using only productive rearrangements. To compute tumor T-cell fraction, TCRbeta template counts were normalized to usable DNA, with usable DNA estimated from several housekeeping genes. Clones with significantly greater frequencies in on-treatment versus baseline samples were identified using a previously published method. TCRdb holds this immuneACCESS table with in-frame rearrangements only. Some clones are missing; in checked studies, unresolved V genes explain under half, and the rest has no known cause. V and J calls and clone size follow that table, whereas D and trimming were derived from the DNA. The sample has roughly 5,000 clones on record, around 21% of them singletons. Of the sample, around 18% falls within the top ten clones.

What this sample's treatment or condition label stands for: randomized to nivolumab then ipilimumab (arm A) or the reverse (arm B). None of the patients in the trial had previously been given DNA-damaging chemotherapy. The samples were obtained from melanoma patients enrolled in CheckMate 064, an open-label, randomized phase II trial testing sequential checkpoint blockade. Genomic DNA from formalin-fixed paraffin-embedded (FFPE) tissue samples was used for tumor TCR sequencing. This clone has ten or more counts. Its antigen is unknown. No much larger clonotype is one base removed from it; base qualities were not supplied. Counted from cysteine to phenylalanine, this CDR3 has 16 amino acids. Solely the CDR3 DNA is kept, with 48 bases framed from the first base. V lost 2 bases and J lost 4 bases; the stretch between them is 17 bases long. The germline V gene encodes CDR1 MNHGY and CDR2 SAAAGT.

This TCR came from a human donor with melanoma. The specimen was tumor tissue (inferred from file names), collected from a patient given nivolumab and ipilimumab in sequence. The chain joins TRBV6-8 to TRBJ1-1; a tentative D call is TRBD1 (5 bases match). The sequenced DNA: TGTGCCAGCAGTTACCGGGACCCCCCGGTGGGCACTGAAGCTTTCTTT. This codes for CASSYRDPPVGTEAFF.